The TCR beta chain under discussion was sequenced for a study of shared clonotypes between healthy human individuals. The CDR3 has 16 amino acids. Germline-derived CDR1 and CDR2 are SGHTA and FQGNSA. Trimming took 1 base from V and 2 from J, leaving 15 bases between them. Deep level was the assay's run setting. Assay: immunoSEQ multiplex PCR; the TCRdb copy retains only in-frame clones and omits some. The data show some 470,000 clones, 70% to 80% seen once. This chain uses TRBV7-2 with TRBJ2-7, with a possible D match to TRBD2 (6 bases). This clonotype originated in a middle-aged woman in good health. Some clones in this sample may be carry-over from other donors' samples. Input material: PBMCs. The CDR3 spells CASSLGSRGSPYEQYF. CDR3 DNA: TGTGCCAGCAGCTTAGGGTCCCGGGGGAGCCCCTACGAGCAGTACTTC.